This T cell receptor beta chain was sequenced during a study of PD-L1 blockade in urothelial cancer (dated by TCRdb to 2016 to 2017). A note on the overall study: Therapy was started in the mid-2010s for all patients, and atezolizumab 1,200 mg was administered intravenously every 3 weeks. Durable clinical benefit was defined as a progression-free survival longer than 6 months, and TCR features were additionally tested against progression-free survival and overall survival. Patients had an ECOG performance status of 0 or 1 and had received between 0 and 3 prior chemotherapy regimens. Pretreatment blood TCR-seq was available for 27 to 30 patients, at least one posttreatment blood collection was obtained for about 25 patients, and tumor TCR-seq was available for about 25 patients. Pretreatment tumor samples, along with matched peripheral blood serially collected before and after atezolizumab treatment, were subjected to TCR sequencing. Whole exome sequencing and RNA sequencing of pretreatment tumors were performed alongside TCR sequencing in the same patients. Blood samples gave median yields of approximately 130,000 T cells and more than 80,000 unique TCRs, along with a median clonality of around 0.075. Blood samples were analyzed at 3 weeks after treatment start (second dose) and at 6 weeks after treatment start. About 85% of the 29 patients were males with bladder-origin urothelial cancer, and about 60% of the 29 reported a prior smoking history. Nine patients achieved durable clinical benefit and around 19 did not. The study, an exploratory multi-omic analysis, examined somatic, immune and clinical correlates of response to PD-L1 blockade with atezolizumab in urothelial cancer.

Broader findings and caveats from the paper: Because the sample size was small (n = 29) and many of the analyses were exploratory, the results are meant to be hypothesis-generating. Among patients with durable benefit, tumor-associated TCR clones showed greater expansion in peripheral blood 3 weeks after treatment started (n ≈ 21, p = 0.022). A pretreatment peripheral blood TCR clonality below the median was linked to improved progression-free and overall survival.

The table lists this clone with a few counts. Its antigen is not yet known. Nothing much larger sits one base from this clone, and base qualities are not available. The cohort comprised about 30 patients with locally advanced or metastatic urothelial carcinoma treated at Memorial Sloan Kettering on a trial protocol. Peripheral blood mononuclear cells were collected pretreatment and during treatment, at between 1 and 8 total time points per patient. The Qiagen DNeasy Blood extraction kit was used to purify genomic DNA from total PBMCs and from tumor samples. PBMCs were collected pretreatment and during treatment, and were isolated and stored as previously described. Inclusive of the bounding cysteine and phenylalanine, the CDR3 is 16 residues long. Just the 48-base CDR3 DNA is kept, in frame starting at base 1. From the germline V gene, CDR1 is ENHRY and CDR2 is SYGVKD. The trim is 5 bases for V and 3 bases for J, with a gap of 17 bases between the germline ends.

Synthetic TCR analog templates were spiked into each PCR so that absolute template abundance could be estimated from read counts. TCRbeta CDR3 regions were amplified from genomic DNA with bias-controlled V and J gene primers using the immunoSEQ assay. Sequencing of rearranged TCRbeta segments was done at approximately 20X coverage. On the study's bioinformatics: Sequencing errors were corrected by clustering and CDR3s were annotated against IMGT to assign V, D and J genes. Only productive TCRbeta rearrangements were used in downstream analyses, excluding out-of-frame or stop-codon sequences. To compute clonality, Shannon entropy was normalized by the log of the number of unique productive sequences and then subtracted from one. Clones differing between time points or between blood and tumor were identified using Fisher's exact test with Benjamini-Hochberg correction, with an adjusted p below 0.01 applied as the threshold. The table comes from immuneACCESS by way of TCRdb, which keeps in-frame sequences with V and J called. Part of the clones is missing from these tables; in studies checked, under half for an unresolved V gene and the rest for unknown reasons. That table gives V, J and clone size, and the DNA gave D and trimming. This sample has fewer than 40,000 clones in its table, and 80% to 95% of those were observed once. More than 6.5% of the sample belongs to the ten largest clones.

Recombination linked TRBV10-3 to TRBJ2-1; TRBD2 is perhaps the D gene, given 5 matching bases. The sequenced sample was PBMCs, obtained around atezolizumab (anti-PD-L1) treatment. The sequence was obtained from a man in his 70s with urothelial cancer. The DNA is TGTGCCATCAGTACCGGTCTAGCCCGGGGCTACAATGAGCAGTTCTTC. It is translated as CAISTGLARGYNEQFF.